The T cell receptor beta chain under discussion was sequenced for a study of T cell responses to AZD1222 COVID-19 vaccine. Whole-study context: Some second doses came at about 4 weeks and others at about 12 weeks; these were pooled.

On this clone itself: Its matching antigen is unknown.

Study-wide results and limits: Repertoire collection took place solely once the T cell response had peaked. CD4 TCRs linked to vaccination spanned spike, dominating at 160-218 and 743-854.

The table came from immunoSEQ multiplex PCR; TCRdb's copy has only in-frame clones and leaves some out. This repertoire shows around 150,000 clones, about 93% found once; its top ten account for about 0.6%. CDR3 length: 15 residues. Germline V lookup: CDR1 DFQATT, CDR2 SNEGSKA (reference sequence). V lost 3 bases to trimming and J lost 9 bases, with 20 bases between them. The source was peripheral blood, collected on day 0 of AZD1222 vaccination. The V and J genes are TRBV20-1 and TRBJ1-4; TRBD1 is a possible D gene (5 bases). The sequence derives from an adult in good health. DNA of the CDR3: TGCAGTGCTAGTCGGGACGGGCGCTTGGACAAAAAACTGTTTTTT. This translates into CSASRDGRLDKKLFF.